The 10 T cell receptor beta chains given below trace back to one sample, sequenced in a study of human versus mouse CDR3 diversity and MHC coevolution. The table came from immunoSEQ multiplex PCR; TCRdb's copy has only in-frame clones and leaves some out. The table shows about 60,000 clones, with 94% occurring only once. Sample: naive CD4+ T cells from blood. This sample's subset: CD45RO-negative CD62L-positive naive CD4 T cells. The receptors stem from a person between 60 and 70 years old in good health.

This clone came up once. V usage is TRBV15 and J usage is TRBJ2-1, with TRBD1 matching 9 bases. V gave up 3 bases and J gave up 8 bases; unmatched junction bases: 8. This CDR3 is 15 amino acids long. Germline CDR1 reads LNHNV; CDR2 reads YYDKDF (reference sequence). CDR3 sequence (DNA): TGTGCCACCAGCAGGAGGGACAGGGCTAACGATGAGCAGTTCTTC. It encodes CATSRRDRANDEQFF.

The CDR3 here is CASSPGTSGMGEQFF. The CDR3 DNA reads TGTGCCAGCAGCCCCGGGACTAGCGGGATGGGTGAGCAGTTCTTC. The rearrangement uses TRBV7-2 and TRBJ2-1; 13 nucleotides agree with TRBD2. The V gene's germline CDR1 is SGHTA and CDR2 FQGNSA. CDR3 length: 15 amino acids. With 5 bases clipped from V and 9 bases from J, the junction kept 7 bases outside the gene matches. Full variable domain (remainder filled in from reference TRBV7-2 and TRBJ2-1): GAGVSQSPSNKVTEKGKDVELRCDPISGHTALYWYRQSLGQGLEFLIYFQGNSAPDKSGLPSDRFSAERTGGSVSTLTIQRTQQEDSAVYLCASSPGTSGMGEQFFGPGTRLTVL.

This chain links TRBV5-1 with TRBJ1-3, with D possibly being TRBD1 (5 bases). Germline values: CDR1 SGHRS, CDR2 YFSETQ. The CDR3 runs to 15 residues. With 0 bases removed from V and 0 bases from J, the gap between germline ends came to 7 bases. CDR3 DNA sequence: TGCGCCAGCAGCTTGGGACAGCCCTCTGGAAACACCATATATTTT. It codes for CASSLGQPSGNTIYF.

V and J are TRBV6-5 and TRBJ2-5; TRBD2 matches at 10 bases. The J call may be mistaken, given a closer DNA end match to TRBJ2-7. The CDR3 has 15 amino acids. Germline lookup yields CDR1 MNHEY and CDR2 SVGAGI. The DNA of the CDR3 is TGTGCCAGCAGTCGCAAGCGGGAGGGGACCTACGAGCAGTACTTC. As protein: CASSRKREGTYEQYF.

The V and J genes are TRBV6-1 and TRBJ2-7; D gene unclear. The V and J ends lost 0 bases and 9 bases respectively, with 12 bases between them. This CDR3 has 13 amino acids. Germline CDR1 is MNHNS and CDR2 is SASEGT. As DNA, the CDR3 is TGTGCCAGCAGTGAAGCTGGGCCACTGGGGCAGTACTTC. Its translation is CASSEAGPLGQYF.

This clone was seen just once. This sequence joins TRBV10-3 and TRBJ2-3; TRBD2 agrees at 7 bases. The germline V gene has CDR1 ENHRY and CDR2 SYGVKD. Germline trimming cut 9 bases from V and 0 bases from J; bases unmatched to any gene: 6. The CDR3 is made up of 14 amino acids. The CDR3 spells CAIASGTSTDTQYF. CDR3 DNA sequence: TGTGCCATAGCTAGCGGAACTAGCACAGATACGCAGTATTTT.

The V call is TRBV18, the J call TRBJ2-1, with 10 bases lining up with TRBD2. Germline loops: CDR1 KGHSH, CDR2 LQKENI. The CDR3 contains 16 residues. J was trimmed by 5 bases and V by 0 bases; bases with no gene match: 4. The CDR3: CASSPPNLAGDNEQFF. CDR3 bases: TGTGCCAGCTCACCACCGAATCTAGCGGGGGACAATGAGCAGTTCTTC.

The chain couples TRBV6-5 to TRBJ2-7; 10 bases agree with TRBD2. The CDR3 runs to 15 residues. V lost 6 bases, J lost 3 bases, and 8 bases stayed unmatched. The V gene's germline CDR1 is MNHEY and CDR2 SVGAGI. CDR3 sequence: CASRREREGIYEQYF. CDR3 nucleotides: TGTGCCAGCAGAAGAGAGCGGGAGGGCATCTACGAGCAGTACTTC.

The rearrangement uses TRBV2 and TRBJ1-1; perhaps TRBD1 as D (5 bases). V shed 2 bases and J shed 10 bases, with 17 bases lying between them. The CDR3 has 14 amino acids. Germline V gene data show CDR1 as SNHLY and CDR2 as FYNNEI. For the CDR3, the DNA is TGTGCCAGCAGTGAATTGATGGGCGTCGGGGGAGCTTTCTTT. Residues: CASSELMGVGGAFF. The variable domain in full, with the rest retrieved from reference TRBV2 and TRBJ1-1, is EPEVTQTPSHQVTQMGQEVILRCVPISNHLYFYWYRQILGQKVEFLVSFYNNEISEKSEIFDDQFSVERPDGSNFTLKIRSTKLEDSAMYFCASSELMGVGGAFFGQGTRLTVV.

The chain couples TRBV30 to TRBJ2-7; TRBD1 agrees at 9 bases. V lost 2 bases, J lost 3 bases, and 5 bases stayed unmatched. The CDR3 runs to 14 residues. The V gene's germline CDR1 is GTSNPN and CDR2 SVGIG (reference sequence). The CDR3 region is CAWSRTGALYEQYF. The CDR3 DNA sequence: TGTGCCTGGAGTAGGACAGGGGCGCTCTACGAGCAGTACTTC.